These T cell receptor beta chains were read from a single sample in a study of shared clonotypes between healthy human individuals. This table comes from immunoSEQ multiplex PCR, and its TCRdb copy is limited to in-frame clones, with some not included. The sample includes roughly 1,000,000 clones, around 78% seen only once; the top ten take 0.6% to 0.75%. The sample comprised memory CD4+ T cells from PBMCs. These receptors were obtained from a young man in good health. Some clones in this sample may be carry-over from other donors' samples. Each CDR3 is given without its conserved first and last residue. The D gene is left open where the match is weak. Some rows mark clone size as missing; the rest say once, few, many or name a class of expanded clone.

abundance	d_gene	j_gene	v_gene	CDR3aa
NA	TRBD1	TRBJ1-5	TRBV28	ASSYRGRGLGNQPQH
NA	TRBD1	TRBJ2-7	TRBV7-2	ASSLDLRTGVYEQY
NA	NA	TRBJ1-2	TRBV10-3	AISRQSPRGGYGYT
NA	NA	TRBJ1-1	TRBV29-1	SVDNSGEAF
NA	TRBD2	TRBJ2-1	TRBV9	ASSLKGTSGRPYNEQF
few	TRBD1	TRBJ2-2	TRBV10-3	AISESLGQVYTGELF
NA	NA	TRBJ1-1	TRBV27	ASTRDPGYTEAF
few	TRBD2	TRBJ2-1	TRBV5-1	ATSLVSGTSYNEQF
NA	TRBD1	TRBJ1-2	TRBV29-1	SVTGTGSNYGYT
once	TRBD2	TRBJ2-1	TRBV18	ASSPGLAGANNEQF
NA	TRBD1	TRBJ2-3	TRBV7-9	ASSSRTGRADTQY
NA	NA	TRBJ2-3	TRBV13	ASSLRRTLGTDTQY
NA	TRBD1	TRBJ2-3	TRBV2	ASSVGTGTSDTQY
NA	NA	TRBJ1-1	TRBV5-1	ASSQDPNTEAF
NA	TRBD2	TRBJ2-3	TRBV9	ASSVGASGSFADTQY
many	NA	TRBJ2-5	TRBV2	ASSDSHQGETQY
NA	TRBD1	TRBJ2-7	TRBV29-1	SVVSTDRAEQY
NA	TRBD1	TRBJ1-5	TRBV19	ASSWDRGSNQPQH
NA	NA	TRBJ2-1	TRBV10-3	AADVFFSYNEQF
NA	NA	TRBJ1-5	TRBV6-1	ASNIWTNQPQH
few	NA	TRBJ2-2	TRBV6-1	ASEAGWNTGELF
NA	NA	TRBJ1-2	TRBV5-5	ASSRQEYYGYT
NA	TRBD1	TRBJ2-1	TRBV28	ASSKTGAAYNEQF
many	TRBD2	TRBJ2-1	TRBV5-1	ASSLGPSGRALVRDEQF
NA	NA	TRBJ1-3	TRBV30	AWSVLNGNTIY
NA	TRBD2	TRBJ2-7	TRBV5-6	ASSLVSLAGASGEQY
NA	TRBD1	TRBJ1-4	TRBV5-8	ASSFGTGKGEKLF
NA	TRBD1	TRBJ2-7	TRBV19	ASSARDRGIYEQY
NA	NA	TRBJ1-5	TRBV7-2	ASSFGEWGMGQPQH
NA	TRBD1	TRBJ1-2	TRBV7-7	ASSRTGPMGYT
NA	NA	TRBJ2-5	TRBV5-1	ASSSIQGSETQY
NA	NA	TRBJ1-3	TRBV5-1	ASSLEARNSGNTIY
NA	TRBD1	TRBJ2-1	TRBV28	ASSNALDRVNEQF
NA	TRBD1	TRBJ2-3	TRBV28	ASSLLPGQGTSGDTQY
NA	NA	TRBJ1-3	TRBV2	ASRATDSGNTIY
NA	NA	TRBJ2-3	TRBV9	ASSVDQGFSTDTQY
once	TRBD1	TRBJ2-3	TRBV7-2	ASSPTGQGGDTQY
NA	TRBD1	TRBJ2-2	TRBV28	ASRGQGTGELF